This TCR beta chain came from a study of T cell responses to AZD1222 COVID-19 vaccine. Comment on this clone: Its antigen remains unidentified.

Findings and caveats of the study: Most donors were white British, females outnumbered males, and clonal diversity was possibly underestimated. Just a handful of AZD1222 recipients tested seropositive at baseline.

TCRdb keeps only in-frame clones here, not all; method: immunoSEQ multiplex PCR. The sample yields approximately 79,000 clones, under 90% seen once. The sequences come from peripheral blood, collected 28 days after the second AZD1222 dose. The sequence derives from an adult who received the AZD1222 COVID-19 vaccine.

CDR3 coding DNA: TGTGCCAGCAGCCCGGAGGTCTCGGTCTCTGGAAACACCATATATTTT. Translating gives CASSPEVSVSGNTIYF. The rearrangement uses TRBV11-1 and TRBJ1-3, with D hard to call. The CDR3 covers 16 residues. V gave up 5 bases and J gave up 0 bases, with 14 bases separating them. CDR1 and CDR2 (germline): SGHAT, FQDESV (reference sequence).